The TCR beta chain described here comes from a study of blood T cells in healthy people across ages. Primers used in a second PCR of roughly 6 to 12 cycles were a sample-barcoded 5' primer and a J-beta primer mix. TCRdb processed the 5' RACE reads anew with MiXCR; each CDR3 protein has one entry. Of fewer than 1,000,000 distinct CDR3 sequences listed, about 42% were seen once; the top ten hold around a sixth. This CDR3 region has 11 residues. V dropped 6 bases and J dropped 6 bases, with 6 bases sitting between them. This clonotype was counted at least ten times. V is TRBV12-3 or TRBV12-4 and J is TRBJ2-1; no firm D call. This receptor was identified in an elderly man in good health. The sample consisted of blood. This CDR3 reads CASSPLNEQFF. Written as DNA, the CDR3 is TGTGCCAGCAGCCCCCTCAATGAGCAGTTCTTC.